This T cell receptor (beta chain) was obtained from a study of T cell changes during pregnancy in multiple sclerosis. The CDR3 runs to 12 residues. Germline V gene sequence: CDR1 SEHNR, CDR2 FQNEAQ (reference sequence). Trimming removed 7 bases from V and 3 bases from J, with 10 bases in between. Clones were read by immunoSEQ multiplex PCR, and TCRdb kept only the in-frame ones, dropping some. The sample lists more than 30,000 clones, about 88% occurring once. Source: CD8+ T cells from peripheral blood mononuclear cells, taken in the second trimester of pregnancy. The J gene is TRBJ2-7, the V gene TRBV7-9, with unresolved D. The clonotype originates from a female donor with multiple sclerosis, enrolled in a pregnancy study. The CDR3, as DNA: TGTGCCAGCAACCGAGGCAGCTACGAGCAGTACTTC. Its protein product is CASNRGSYEQYF.